Reported below is one TCR beta chain. Relative to the germline gene, one junction end is altered; a read error may explain this. Terminally differentiated effector memory CD45RA+ cells were left out of the naive CD8 fraction, which was CD45RO-negative and positively selected for CCR7. Produced via immunoSEQ multiplex PCR; TCRdb's table is partial and in-frame only. In the table there are about 800,000 clones, about 96% of which are singletons. These data are taken from a study of shared clonotypes between healthy human individuals. Across the whole study: Per donor, three plates held CD4 naive cells, three held CD4 memory, two held CD8 naive and one held CD8 memory.

CDR1 and CDR2 from the germline V gene are SGHAT and FQNNGV. This CDR3 has 14 residues. The source material was naive CD8+ T cells sorted from blood. The chain carries TRBV11-2 and TRBJ2-5, with D unresolved. The TCR sequence derives from a man younger than 45 in good health. Here the CDR3 reads CASSDPKIGRHTDF. Here the CDR3 DNA reads TGTGCCAGCAGCGACCCCAAGATCGGCCGCCATACGGACTTC.